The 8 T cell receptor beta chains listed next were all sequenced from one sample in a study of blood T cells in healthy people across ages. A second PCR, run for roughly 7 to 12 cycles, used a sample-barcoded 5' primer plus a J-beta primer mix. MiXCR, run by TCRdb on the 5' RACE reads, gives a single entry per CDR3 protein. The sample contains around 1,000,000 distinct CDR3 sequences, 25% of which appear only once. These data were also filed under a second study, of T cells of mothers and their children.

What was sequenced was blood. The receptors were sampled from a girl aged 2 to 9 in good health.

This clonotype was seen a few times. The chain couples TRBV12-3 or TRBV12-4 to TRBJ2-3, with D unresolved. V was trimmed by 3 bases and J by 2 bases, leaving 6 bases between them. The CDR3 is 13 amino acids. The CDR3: CASSFVLTDTQYF. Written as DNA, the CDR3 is TGTGCCAGCAGTTTTGTCCTCACAGATACGCAGTATTTT.

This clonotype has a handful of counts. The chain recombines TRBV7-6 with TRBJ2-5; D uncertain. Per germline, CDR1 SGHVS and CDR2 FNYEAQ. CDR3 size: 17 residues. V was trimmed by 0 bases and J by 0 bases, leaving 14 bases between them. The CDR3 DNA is TGTGCCAGCAGCTTAGCGCTCCGACCTTCCTACCAAGAGACCCAGTACTTC. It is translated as CASSLALRPSYQETQYF.

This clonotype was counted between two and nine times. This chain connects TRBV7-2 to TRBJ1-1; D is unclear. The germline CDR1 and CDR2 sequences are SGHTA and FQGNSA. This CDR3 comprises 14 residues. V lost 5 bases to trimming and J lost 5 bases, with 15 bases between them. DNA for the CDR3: TGTGCCAGCAGCACCACCATGACGGGGACTGAAGCTTTCTTT. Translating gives CASSTTMTGTEAFF. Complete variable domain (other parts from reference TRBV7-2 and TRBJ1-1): GAGVSQSPSNKVTEKGKDVELRCDPISGHTALYWYRQSLGQGLEFLIYFQGNSAPDKSGLPSDRFSAERTGGSVSTLTIQRTQQEDSAVYLCASSTTMTGTEAFFGQGTRLTVV.

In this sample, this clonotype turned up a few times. The chain's CDR3 is CASSKDTLDPYEQYF. In nucleotides, the CDR3 is TGTGCCAGCAGCAAGGACACCCTTGATCCCTACGAGCAGTACTTC. V usage is TRBV28 and J usage is TRBJ2-7, with a weak D call TRBD1 (5 bases). This CDR3 region has 15 residues. Germline CDR1 and CDR2: MDHEN and SYDVKM. V shed 6 bases and J shed 2 bases, with 17 bases lying between them. Together with reference TRBV28 and TRBJ2-7, the CDR3 gives the full variable domain: DVKVTQSSRYLVKRTGEKVFLECVQDMDHENMFWYRQDPGLGLRLIYFSYDVKMKEKGDIPEGYSVSREKKERFSLILESASTNQTSMYLCASSKDTLDPYEQYFGPGTRLTVT.

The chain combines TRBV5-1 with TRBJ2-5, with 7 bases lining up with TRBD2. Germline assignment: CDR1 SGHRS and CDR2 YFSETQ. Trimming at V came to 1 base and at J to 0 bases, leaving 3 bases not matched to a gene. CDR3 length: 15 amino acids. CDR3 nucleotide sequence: TGCGCCAGCAGCTTGCGGGGGGTCTACCAAGAGACCCAGTACTTC. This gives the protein CASSLRGVYQETQYF.

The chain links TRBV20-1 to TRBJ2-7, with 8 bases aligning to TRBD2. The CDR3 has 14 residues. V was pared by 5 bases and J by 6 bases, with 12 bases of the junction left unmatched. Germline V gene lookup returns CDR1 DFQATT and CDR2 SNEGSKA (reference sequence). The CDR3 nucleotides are TGCAGTGCTGATTACAAACCGACTAGCGCCGAGCAGTACTTC. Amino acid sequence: CSADYKPTSAEQYF.

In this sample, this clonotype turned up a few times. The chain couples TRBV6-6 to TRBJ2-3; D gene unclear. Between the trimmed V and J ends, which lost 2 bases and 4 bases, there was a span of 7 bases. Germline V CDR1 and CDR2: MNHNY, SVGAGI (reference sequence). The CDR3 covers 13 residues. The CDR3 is CASSYDPPDTQYF. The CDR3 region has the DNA TGTGCCAGCAGTTACGATCCCCCAGATACGCAGTATTTT.

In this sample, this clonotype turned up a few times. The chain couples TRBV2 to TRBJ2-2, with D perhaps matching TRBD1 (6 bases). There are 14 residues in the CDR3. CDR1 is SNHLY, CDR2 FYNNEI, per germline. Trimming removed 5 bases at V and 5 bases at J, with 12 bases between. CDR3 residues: CASSREQGTGELFF. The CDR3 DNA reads TGTGCCAGCAGTAGAGAACAGGGTACCGGGGAGCTGTTTTTT.